This T cell receptor (beta chain) was observed in a study of T cells in Graves' hyperthyroidism and ophthalmopathy. Across the whole study: Peripheral blood was taken when the disease was first diagnosed, before any treatment began. Points from the study as a whole: Among thyroid clonotypes expanded above 0.001, most also appeared in blood.

CDR3 length equals 17 residues. V lost 5 bases and J lost 2; bases outside the gene matches: 11. Germline values: CDR1 LNHDA, CDR2 SQIVND (reference sequence). TCR beta CDR3 sequences were amplified from RNA transcripts. First-round RT-PCR with HTBI primers amplified the TCR CDR3 region. TCRdb re-called the multiplex PCR reads with MiXCR, one entry per CDR3 protein. The sample contains about 610,000 distinct CDR3 sequences, roughly 15% of which appear only once. Only a few counts were recorded for this clonotype. What it recognizes is unknown. Among ophthalmopathy patients, the Clinical Activity Score reached at least 3, the NOSPECS grade reached at least 4, and duration remained under 3 months. Using approximately 10 ml of fresh peripheral blood, PBMCs were prepared.

The origin of this receptor is a woman in her thirties or forties with Graves' ophthalmopathy. Sequencing used blood. V gene TRBV19 combines with J gene TRBJ1-5; 8 bases align to TRBD1. The CDR3 DNA reads as TGTGCCAGTAGTTCCTCCTTCGGACAGGGAGGCAATCAGCCCCAGCATTTT. Translated: CASSSSFGQGGNQPQHF.